This is a list of T cell receptor beta chains from one sample in a study of control samples from healthy donors and cancer patients. Produced via immunoSEQ multiplex PCR; TCRdb's table is partial and in-frame only. The data contain 390,000 or so clones, over 75% of them singletons. The specimen sequenced was PBMCs. The receptors were sampled from a man aged 35-49 years with head and neck cancer. Both conserved end residues are part of each CDR3. D genes are given only for firm matches. Size is omitted from some rows. Given values are once, few, many or a class for expanded clones.

v_gene	abundance	j_gene	d_gene	CDR3aa	CDR3nt
TRBV15	once	TRBJ1-1	NA	CATSSGRGRPTEAFF	TGTGCCACCAGCAGTGGGAGGGGACGGCCCACTGAAGCTTTCTTT
TRBV11-3	NA	TRBJ2-7	TRBD1	CASSTDGTETPYEQYF	TGTGCCAGCAGCACAGACGGGACAGAAACGCCCTACGAGCAGTACTTC
TRBV5-1	NA	TRBJ1-1	TRBD1	CASRGTGGTEAFF	TGCGCCAGCAGGGGGACAGGGGGCACTGAAGCTTTCTTT
TRBV19	NA	TRBJ1-5	TRBD1	CASSIRGAGGNQPQHF	TGTGCCAGTAGTATTCGTGGGGCAGGGGGTAATCAGCCCCAGCATTTT
TRBV5-6	few	TRBJ2-2	TRBD1	CASSRDRGAAGELFF	TGTGCCAGCAGCCGCGACAGGGGGGCGGCCGGGGAGCTGTTTTTT
TRBV19	NA	TRBJ2-7	TRBD2	CASTSGLPREAAYEQYF	TGTGCCAGTACATCAGGGTTGCCGCGGGAGGCGGCCTACGAGCAGTACTTC
TRBV27	NA	TRBJ2-7	TRBD1	CASSADRDRYEQYF	TGTGCCAGCAGTGCCGACAGGGACCGATACGAGCAGTACTTC
TRBV6-6	NA	TRBJ1-4	NA	CATTLEPGAINEKLFF	TGTGCCACCACCCTTGAACCAGGAGCGATTAATGAAAAACTGTTTTTT
TRBV5-6	NA	TRBJ1-5	NA	CASSLRAEGRYSNQPQHF	TGTGCCAGCAGCTTGCGGGCGGAAGGGAGATATAGCAATCAGCCCCAGCATTTT
TRBV5-1	NA	TRBJ2-5	TRBD2	CASSSRIAGGQETQYF	TGCGCCAGCAGCTCCAGAATAGCGGGAGGGCAAGAGACCCAGTACTTC
TRBV27	once	TRBJ2-1	NA	CASSFTSAREQFF	TGTGCCAGCAGTTTTACTAGTGCTCGCGAGCAGTTCTTC
TRBV2	NA	TRBJ2-3	NA	CASSSDTDTQYF	TGTGCCAGCAGTTCGGACACAGATACGCAGTATTTT
TRBV18	NA	TRBJ1-1	NA	CASSGEAGPDTEAFF	TGTGCCAGCTCCGGGGAGGCAGGGCCGGACACTGAAGCTTTCTTT
TRBV5-1	NA	TRBJ2-6	NA	CASSLGLAAGANVLTF	TGCGCCAGCAGCTTGGGTTTGGCGGCTGGGGCCAACGTCCTGACTTTC
TRBV15	NA	TRBJ1-3	TRBD1	CATSRDRGPSGNTIYF	TGTGCCACCAGCAGAGATAGGGGGCCCTCTGGAAACACCATATATTTT
TRBV20-1	NA	TRBJ1-4	NA	CSASIATNEKLFF	TGCAGTGCTAGTATTGCAACTAATGAAAAACTGTTTTTT
TRBV5-6	NA	TRBJ2-1	NA	CASSLLGYEQFF	TGTGCCAGCAGCTTGTTGGGGTATGAGCAGTTCTTC
TRBV7-9	NA	TRBJ1-2	NA	CASSLRDRPGYTF	TGTGCCAGCAGCTTAAGGGACCGACCTGGCTACACCTTC
TRBV14	NA	TRBJ2-5	TRBD1	CASSRYRGHQETQYF	TGTGCCAGCAGCCGCTACAGGGGACACCAAGAGACCCAGTACTTC
TRBV4-1	NA	TRBJ2-7	TRBD1	CASSRGQGREQYF	TGCGCCAGCAGCCGGGGACAGGGAAGGGAGCAGTACTTC
TRBV27	NA	TRBJ2-3	NA	CASSSPRSSGTDTQYF	TGTGCCAGCAGTTCGCCTCGTAGTTCCGGCACAGATACGCAGTATTTT
TRBV5-6	NA	TRBJ1-1	NA	CASSLRRSGMGTEAFF	TGTGCCAGCAGCTTGCGGAGGTCGGGAATGGGCACTGAAGCTTTCTTT
TRBV7-2	NA	TRBJ1-2	NA	CASSAGPSNYGYTF	TGTGCCAGCAGCGCAGGTCCATCTAACTATGGCTACACCTTC
TRBV27	NA	TRBJ2-5	NA	CASSFGGFETQYF	TGTGCCAGCAGTTTTGGGGGGTTCGAGACCCAGTACTTC
TRBV3-1/TRBV3-2	NA	TRBJ1-6	NA	CASSQDGAGWNSPLHF	TGTGCCAGCAGCCAAGATGGGGCAGGGTGGAATTCACCCCTCCACTTT
TRBV28	NA	TRBJ2-5	NA	CASSLPQVMETQYF	TGTGCCAGCAGCCTACCCCAGGTCATGGAGACCCAGTACTTC
TRBV5-1	NA	TRBJ1-1	NA	CASSLEEGSTEAFF	TGCGCCAGCAGCTTGGAGGAGGGTTCCACTGAAGCTTTCTTT
TRBV11-2	few	TRBJ1-1	NA	CASSSGGVSNTEAFF	TGTGCCAGCAGCTCTGGAGGGGTATCGAACACTGAAGCTTTCTTT
TRBV18	NA	TRBJ1-2	TRBD1	CASSEQGFRTNYGYTF	TGTGCCAGCTCCGAACAGGGGTTTCGCACCAACTATGGCTACACCTTC
TRBV19	NA	TRBJ1-1	TRBD1	CASSTFSQGSNTEAFF	TGTGCCAGTAGTACTTTTTCACAGGGGTCGAACACTGAAGCTTTCTTT
TRBV4-1	NA	TRBJ2-7	NA	CASSHRVGTAYEQYF	TGCGCCAGCAGCCACCGCGTGGGGACGGCCTACGAGCAGTACTTC
TRBV30	NA	TRBJ1-1	NA	CAWSVGRDTEAFF	TGTGCCTGGAGTGTTGGCAGGGACACTGAAGCTTTCTTT
TRBV30	NA	TRBJ1-2	TRBD1	CAFPLGLDRVGYTF	TGTGCCTTCCCATTGGGTTTAGACAGGGTCGGCTACACCTTC
TRBV5-1	NA	TRBJ2-3	TRBD2	CASSPPTSGEGTDTQYF	TGCGCCAGCAGCCCCCCGACTAGCGGGGAGGGCACAGATACGCAGTATTTT
TRBV7-8	NA	TRBJ1-1	NA	CASSTQANTEAFF	TGTGCCAGCAGCACGCAGGCGAACACTGAAGCTTTCTTT